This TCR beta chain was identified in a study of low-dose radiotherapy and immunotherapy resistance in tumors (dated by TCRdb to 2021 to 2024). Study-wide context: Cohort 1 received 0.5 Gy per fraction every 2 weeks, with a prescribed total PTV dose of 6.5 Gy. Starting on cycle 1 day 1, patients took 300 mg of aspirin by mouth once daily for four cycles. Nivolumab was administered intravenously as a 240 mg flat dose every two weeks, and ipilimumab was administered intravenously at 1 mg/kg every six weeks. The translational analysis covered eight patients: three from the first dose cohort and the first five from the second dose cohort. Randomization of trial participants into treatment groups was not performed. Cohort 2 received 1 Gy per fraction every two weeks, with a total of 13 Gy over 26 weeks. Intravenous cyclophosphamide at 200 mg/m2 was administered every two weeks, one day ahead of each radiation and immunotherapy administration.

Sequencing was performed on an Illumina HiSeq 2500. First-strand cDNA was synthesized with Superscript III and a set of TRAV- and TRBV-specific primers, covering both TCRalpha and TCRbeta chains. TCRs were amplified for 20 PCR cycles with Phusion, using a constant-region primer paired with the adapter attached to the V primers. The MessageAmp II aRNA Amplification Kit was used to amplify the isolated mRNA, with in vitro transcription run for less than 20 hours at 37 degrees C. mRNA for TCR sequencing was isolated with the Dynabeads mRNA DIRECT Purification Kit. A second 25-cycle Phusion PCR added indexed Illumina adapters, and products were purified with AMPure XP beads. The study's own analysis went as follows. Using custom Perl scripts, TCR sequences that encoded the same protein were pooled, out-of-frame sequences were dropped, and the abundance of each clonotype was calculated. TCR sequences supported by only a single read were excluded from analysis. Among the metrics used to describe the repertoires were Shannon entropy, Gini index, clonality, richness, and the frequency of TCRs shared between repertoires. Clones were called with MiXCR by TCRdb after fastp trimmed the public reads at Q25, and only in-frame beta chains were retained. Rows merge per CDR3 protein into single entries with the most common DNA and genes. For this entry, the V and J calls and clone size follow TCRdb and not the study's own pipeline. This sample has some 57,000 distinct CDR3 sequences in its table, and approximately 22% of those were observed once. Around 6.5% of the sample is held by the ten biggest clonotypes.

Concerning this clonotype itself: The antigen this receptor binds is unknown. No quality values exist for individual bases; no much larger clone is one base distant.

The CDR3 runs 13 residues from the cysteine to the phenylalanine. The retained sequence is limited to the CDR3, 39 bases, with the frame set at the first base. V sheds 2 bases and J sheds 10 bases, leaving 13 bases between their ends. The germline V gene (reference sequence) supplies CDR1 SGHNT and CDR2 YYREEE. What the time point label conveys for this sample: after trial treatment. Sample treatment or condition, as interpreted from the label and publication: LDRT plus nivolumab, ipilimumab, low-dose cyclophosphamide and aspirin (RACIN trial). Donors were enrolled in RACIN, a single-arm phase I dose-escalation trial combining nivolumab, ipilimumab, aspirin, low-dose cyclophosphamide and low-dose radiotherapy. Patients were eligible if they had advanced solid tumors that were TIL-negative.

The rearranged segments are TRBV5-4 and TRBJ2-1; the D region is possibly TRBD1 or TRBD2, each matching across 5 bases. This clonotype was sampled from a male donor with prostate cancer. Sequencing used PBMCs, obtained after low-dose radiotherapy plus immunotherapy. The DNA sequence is TGTGCCAGCAGCTTAGCAGGGACCTACGAGCAGTTCTTC. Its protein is CASSLAGTYEQFF.